These 4 T cell receptor beta chains share one sample of origin, sequenced in a study of T cells in Graves' hyperthyroidism and ophthalmopathy. RNA transcripts yielded amplified TCR beta CDR3 regions. The study used the HTBI primer set for a first-round RT-PCR of the TCR CDR3. Using its own MiXCR run on the multiplex PCR reads, TCRdb lists one record per CDR3 protein. The sample comprises approximately 400,000 distinct CDR3 sequences, approximately 15% of which are singletons, and about 10% rests with the top ten. The material sequenced was blood. All receptors come from a woman in her sixties with Graves' hyperthyroidism.

This chain joins TRBV19 and TRBJ1-3, with unresolved D. The CDR3 consists of 14 residues. From germline, CDR1 is LNHDA and CDR2 SQIVND (reference sequence). V was cut by 9 bases and J by 2 bases, with 14 bases left in between. The CDR3: CASSEDTTGNTIYF. CDR3 nucleotide sequence: TGTGCCAGCAGTGAAGACACTACTGGAAACACCATATATTTT. Full variable domain (remainder filled in from reference TRBV19 and TRBJ1-3): DGGITQSPKYLFRKEGQNVTLSCEQNLNHDAMYWYRQDPGQGLRLIYYSQIVNDFQKGDIAEGYSVSREKKESFPLTVTSAQKNPTAFYLCASSEDTTGNTIYFGEGSWLTVV.

This clonotype was counted many times. The J gene is TRBJ2-4, the V gene TRBV2; TRBD2 is a possible D gene (6 bases). Per germline, CDR1 SNHLY and CDR2 FYNNEI. V shed 4 bases and J shed 9 bases, with 10 bases lying between them. This CDR3 has 12 amino acids. The CDR3 region is CASSGRGFIQYF. CDR3 DNA: TGTGCCAGCAGTGGGAGGGGATTCATTCAGTACTTC. Looking up the rest from reference TRBV2 and TRBJ2-4 gives the full variable domain: EPEVTQTPSHQVTQMGQEVILRCVPISNHLYFYWYRQILGQKVEFLVSFYNNEISEKSEIFDDQFSVERPDGSNFTLKIRSTKLEDSAMYFCASSGRGFIQYFGAGTRLSVL.

This clonotype has at least ten counts. V is TRBV6-1 and J is TRBJ2-1; a possible D gene is TRBD1 (6 bases). V was clipped by 5 bases and J by 4 bases, with 12 bases between them. CDR1 and CDR2 from the germline V gene are MNHNS and SASEGT. The CDR3 contains 14 residues. DNA of the CDR3: TGTGCCAGCAGTCGACAGGAGCAGTACAATGAGCAGTTCTTC. Amino acid sequence: CASSRQEQYNEQFF.

This clonotype appeared many times. This chain links TRBV20-1 with TRBJ1-1; D call uncertain. CDR1 is DFQATT, CDR2 SNEGSKA, per germline (reference sequence). The V end lost 0 bases, the J end lost 4 bases, and 9 bases lay between the germline ends. The CDR3 totals 13 residues. CDR3 in amino acids: CSARDSTPTEAFF. Here the CDR3 DNA reads TGCAGTGCTAGAGATTCGACTCCCACTGAAGCTTTCTTT.